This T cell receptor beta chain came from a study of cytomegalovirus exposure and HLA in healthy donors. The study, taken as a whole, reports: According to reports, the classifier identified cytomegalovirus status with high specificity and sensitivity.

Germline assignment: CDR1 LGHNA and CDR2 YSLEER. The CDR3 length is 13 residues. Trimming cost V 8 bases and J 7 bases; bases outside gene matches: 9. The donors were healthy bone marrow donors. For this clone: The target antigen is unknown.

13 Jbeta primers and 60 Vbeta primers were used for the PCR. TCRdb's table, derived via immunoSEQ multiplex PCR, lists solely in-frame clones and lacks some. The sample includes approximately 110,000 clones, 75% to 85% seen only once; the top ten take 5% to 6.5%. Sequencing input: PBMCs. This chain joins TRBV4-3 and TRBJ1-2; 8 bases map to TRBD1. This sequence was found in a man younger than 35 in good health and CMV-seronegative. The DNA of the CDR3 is TGCGCCAGCGGCCTGGACAGGGTTGGTGGCTACACCTTC. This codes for CASGLDRVGGYTF.